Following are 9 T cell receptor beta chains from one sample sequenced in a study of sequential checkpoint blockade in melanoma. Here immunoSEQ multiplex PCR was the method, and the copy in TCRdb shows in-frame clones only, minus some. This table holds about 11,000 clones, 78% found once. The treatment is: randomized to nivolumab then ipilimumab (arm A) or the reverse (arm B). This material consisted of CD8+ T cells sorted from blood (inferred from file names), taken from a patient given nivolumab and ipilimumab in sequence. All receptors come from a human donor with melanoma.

CDR3 DNA sequence: TGTGCCAGCAGTATTTCCGGAGACTCCTACAATGAGCAGTTCTTC. Translating it yields CASSISGDSYNEQFF. The chain has TRBV6-5 and TRBJ2-1; D not certain. CDR1 is MNHEY, CDR2 SVGAGI, per germline. This CDR3 is built from 15 residues. V gave up 5 bases and J gave up 0 bases, with 11 bases separating them.

In DNA form, the CDR3 reads TGTGCCAGCAGTGAAGCGGAGGAATCCGGCTACACCTTC. Protein product: CASSEAEESGYTF. V and J are TRBV6-1 and TRBJ1-2; D is unclear. Germline CDR1 reads MNHNS; CDR2 reads SASEGT. V lost 0 bases and J lost 8, with 10 bases in between. This CDR3 contains 13 residues.

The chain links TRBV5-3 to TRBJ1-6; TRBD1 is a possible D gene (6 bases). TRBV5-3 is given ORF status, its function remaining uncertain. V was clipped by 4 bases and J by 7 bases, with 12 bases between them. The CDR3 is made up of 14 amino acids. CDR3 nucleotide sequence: TGTGCCAGAAGCCGCACTACAGGGAATTCACCCCTCCACTTT. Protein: CARSRTTGNSPLHF.

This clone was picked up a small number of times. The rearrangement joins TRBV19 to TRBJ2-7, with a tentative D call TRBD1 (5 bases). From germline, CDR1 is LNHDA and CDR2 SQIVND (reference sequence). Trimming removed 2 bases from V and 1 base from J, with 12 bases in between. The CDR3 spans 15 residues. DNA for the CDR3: TGTGCCAGTAGTATAAGCCCAGGGCCTTCCTACGAGCAGTACTTC. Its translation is CASSISPGPSYEQYF.

The CDR3 nucleotides read TGTGCCAGCAGTTACTCGGGATCGGGAACCTACGAGCAGTACTTC. This gives the protein CASSYSGSGTYEQYF. The gene calls are TRBV6-6 and TRBJ2-5; tentatively, D is TRBD2 (5 bases). Judging by the DNA end, TRBJ2-7 fits better; the J call may be wrong. The CDR3 is 15 residues long. Looked up from germline, CDR1 is MNHNY and CDR2 is SVGAGI (reference sequence).

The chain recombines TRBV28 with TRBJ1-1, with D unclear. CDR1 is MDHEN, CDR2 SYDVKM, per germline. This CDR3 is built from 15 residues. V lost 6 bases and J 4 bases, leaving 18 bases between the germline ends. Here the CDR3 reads CASSAFGGKGTEAFF. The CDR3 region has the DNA TGTGCCAGCAGCGCATTTGGAGGGAAGGGCACTGAAGCTTTCTTT.

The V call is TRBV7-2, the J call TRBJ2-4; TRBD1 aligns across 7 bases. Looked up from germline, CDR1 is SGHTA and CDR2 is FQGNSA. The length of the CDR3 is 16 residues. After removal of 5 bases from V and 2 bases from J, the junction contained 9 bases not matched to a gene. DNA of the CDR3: TGTGCCAGCAGCGTCGACAGGGCTCGAACCAAAAACATTCAGTACTTC. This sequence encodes CASSVDRARTKNIQYF.

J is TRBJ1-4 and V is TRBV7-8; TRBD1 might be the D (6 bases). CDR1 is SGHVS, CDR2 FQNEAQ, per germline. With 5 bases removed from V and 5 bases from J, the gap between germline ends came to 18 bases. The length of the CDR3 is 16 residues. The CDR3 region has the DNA TGTGCCAGCAGCCGTAAAACCACAGGGTTGAATGAAAAACTGTTTTTT. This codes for CASSRKTTGLNEKLFF.

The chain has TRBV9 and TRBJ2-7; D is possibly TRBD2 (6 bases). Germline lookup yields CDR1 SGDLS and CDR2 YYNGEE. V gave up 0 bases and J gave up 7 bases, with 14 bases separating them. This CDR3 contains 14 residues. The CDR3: CASSVEGGAGEQYF. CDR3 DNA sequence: TGTGCCAGCAGCGTAGAAGGAGGGGCGGGAGAGCAGTACTTC. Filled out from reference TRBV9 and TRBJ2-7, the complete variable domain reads DSGVTQTPKHLITATGQRVTLRCSPRSGDLSVYWYQQSLDQGLQFLIQYYNGEERAKGNILERFSAQQFPDLHSELNLSSLELGDSALYFCASSVEGGAGEQYFGPGTRLTVT.